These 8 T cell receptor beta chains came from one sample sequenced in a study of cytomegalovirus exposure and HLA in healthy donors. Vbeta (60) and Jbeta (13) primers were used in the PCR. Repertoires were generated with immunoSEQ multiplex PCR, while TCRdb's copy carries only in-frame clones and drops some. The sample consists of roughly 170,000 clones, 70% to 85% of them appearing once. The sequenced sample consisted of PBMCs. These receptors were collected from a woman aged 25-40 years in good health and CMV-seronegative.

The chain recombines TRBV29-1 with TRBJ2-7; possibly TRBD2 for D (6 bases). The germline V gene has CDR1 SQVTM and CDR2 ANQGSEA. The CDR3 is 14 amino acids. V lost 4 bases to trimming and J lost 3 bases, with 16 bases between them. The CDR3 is CSVALGTEDYEQYF. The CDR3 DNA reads TGCAGCGTTGCCCTCGGGACTGAAGACTACGAGCAGTACTTC.

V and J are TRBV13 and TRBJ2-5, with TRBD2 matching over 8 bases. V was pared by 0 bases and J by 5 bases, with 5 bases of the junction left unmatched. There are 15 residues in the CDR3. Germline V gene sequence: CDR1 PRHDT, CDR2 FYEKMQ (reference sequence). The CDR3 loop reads CASSLGGLVGETQYF. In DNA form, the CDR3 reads TGTGCCAGCAGCTTAGGGGGACTAGTAGGGGAGACCCAGTACTTC.

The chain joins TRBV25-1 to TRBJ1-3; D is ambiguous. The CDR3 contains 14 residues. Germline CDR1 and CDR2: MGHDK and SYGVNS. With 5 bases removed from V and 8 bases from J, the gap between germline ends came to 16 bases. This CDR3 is CASSHPVLSDTIYF. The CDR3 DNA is TGTGCCAGCAGTCACCCGGTCCTGAGCGACACCATATATTTT.

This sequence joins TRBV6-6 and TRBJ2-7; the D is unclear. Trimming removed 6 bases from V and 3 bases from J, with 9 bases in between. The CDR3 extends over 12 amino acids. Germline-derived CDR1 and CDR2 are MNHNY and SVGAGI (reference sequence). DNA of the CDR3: TGTGCCAGCAGCCAGTATTACTACGAGCAGTACTTC. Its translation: CASSQYYYEQYF.

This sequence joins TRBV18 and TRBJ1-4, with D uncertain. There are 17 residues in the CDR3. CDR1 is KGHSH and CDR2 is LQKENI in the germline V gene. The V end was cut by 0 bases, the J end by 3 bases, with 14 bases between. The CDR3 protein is CASSPPLGRRANEKLFF. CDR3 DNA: TGTGCCAGCTCACCACCCTTGGGGAGGAGGGCTAATGAAAAACTGTTTTTT.

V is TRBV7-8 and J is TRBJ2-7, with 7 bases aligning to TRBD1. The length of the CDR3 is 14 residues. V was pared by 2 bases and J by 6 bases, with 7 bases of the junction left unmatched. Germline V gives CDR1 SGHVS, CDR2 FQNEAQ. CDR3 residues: CASSLRGGWGEQYF. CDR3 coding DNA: TGTGCCAGCAGCTTAAGAGGGGGCTGGGGCGAGCAGTACTTC.

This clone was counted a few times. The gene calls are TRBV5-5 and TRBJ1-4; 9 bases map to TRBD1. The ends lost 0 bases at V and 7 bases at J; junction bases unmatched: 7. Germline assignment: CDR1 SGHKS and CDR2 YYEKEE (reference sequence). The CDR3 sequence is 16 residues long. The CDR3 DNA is TGTGCCAGCAGCTTGGAGTGGGGACAGGGTGGTGAAAAACTGTTTTTT. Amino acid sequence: CASSLEWGQGGEKLFF. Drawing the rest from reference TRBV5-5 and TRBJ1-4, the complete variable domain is DAGVTQSPTHLIKTRGQQVTLRCSPISGHKSVSWYQQVLGQGPQFIFQYYEKEERGRGNFPDRFSARQFPNYSSELNVNALLLGDSALYLCASSLEWGQGGEKLFFGSGTQLSVL.

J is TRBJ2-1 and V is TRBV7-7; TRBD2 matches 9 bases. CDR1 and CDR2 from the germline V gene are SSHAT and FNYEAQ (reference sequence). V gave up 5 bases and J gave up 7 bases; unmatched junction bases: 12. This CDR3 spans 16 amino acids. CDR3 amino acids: CASSPLFSGSVNEQFF. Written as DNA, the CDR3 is TGTGCCAGCAGCCCCCTTTTTAGCGGGAGCGTTAATGAGCAGTTCTTC.